Shown below are 20 T cell receptor beta chains from a single sample sequenced in a study of early T cells in non-severe SARS-CoV-2 infection. TCRdb called the 5' RACE reads again in MiXCR, with one record for every CDR3 protein. The table lists tens of thousands of distinct CDR3 sequences, around 6.6% of them singletons. Sample: whole blood, taken at baseline. Receptors originate from an adult who was a healthcare worker with PCR-confirmed SARS-CoV-2 infection or an uninfected control (not recorded which).

The CDR3 DNA sequence: TGTGCCAGCTCACCACCGCCCGGCACTAGCACAGATACGCAGTATTTT. It is translated as CASSPPPGTSTDTQYF. J is TRBJ2-3 and V is TRBV18; D is undetermined. This CDR3 comprises 16 residues. The germline V gene has CDR1 KGHSH and CDR2 LQKENI. V gave up 0 bases and J gave up 0 bases, with 10 bases separating them. Full variable domain (remainder filled in from reference TRBV18 and TRBJ2-3): NAGVMQNPRHLVRRRGQEARLRCSPMKGHSHVYWYRQLPEEGLKFMVYLQKENIIDESGMPKERFSAEFPKEGPSILRIQQVVRGDSAAYFCASSPPPGTSTDTQYFGPGTRLTVL.

Concerning this clonotype itself: It is likely a read error, because the conserved phenylalanine at the end of the CDR3 is missing. The rearrangement joins TRBV28 to TRBJ2-2; D may match TRBD1 or TRBD2 (6 bases each). In germline, CDR1 is MDHEN, CDR2 SYDVKM. Trimming removed 2 bases at V and 7 bases at J, with 14 bases between. This CDR3 is 15 amino acids long. The CDR3 DNA reads TGTGCCAGCAGTTTACCGTCCGGGGGCTACGGGGAGCTGTTTTCT. It encodes CASSLPSGGYGELFS.

V usage is TRBV29-1 and J usage is TRBJ2-1; D may be TRBD1 or TRBD2 (6 bases each). V was trimmed by 6 bases and J by 6 bases, leaving 15 bases between them. This CDR3 comprises 13 residues. CDR1 and CDR2 from the germline V gene are SQVTM and ANQGSEA. CDR3 sequence reads: CSVGGRLANEQFF. In nucleotides, the CDR3 is TGCAGCGTAGGGGGGAGGTTGGCCAATGAGCAGTTCTTC.

There are a few counts of this clonotype. The DNA of the CDR3 is TGTGCCACCAGTGATTTGCAAAGGAACACCGGGGAGCTGTTTTTT. Its translation: CATSDLQRNTGELFF. This chain uses TRBV24-1 with TRBJ2-2, with D hard to call. Germline V gene sequence: CDR1 KGHDR, CDR2 SFDVKD. V lost 0 bases to trimming and J lost 1 base, with 5 bases between them. CDR3 length: 15 amino acids.

This clonotype was seen at least ten times. The chain joins TRBV6-5 to TRBJ1-1; D unclear. Trimming removed 0 bases at V and 1 base at J, with 9 bases between. This CDR3 is built from 15 residues. Germline values: CDR1 MNHEY, CDR2 SVGAGI. The CDR3 here is CASSYSTWANTEAFF. CDR3 nucleotide sequence: TGTGCCAGCAGTTACTCGACCTGGGCGAACACTGAAGCTTTCTTT.

A few counts support this clonotype. The chain uses TRBV28 and TRBJ2-5; 14 positions agree with TRBD2. V lost 4 bases to trimming and J lost 7 bases; unmatched junction nucleotides: 11. The V gene's germline CDR1 is MDHEN and CDR2 SYDVKM. The CDR3 is 17 residues long. The CDR3 nucleotides are TGTGCCAGCAGTTCGGTGGGACTAGCGGGGGCCGGGGGGACCCAGTACTTC. This gives the protein CASSSVGLAGAGGTQYF.

This clonotype was picked up a small number of times. The chain employs TRBV7-2 and TRBJ2-1, with D unresolved. Germline values: CDR1 SGHTA, CDR2 FQGNSA. There are 13 residues in the CDR3. V lost 4 bases, J lost 3 bases, and 7 bases lay in between. This chain's CDR3 is CASSYNSYNEQFF. CDR3 nucleotide sequence: TGTGCCAGCAGCTATAACAGCTACAATGAGCAGTTCTTC.

This clonotype was detected ten times or more. The V call is TRBV7-8, the J call TRBJ2-3, with 12 bases that match TRBD2. The CDR3 runs 15 residues. V was pared by 5 bases and J by 4 bases, with 4 bases of the junction left unmatched. Germline V gives CDR1 SGHVS, CDR2 FQNEAQ. CDR3 loop: CASSRTSGDADTQYF. The CDR3 DNA is TGTGCCAGCAGCCGGACTAGCGGGGACGCAGATACGCAGTATTTT.

This clonotype was seen repeatedly, ten times or more. This chain links TRBV6-1 with TRBJ2-1; perhaps TRBD1 as D (6 bases). The germline V gene has CDR1 MNHNS and CDR2 SASEGT. The CDR3 sequence is 16 residues long. V lost 3 bases and J 6 bases, leaving 18 bases between the germline ends. CDR3: CASSEPGQGSGNEQFF. CDR3 bases: TGTGCCAGCAGTGAGCCCGGGCAGGGGTCGGGCAATGAGCAGTTCTTC.

This clonotype was counted ten times or more. This chain links TRBV12-3 or TRBV12-4 with TRBJ1-5, with a possible D match to TRBD1 (5 bases). V was trimmed by 4 bases and J by 0 bases, leaving 13 bases between them. This CDR3 has 16 residues. CDR3 sequence: CASSSQTVYSNQPQHF. DNA of the CDR3: TGTGCCAGCAGTTCCCAGACAGTCTATAGCAATCAGCCCCAGCATTTT.

J is TRBJ1-5 and V is TRBV20-1; the D is unclear. The CDR3 spans 13 residues. Germline V gene lookup returns CDR1 DFQATT and CDR2 SNEGSKA (reference sequence). Trimming pared 5 bases from V and 3 bases from J, leaving 11 bases between. Here the CDR3 reads CSAESPPNQPQHF. The CDR3 DNA reads as TGCAGTGCTGAGAGCCCCCCCAATCAGCCCCAGCATTTT.

The chain is built from TRBV20-1 and TRBJ2-3; TRBD2 agrees at 11 bases. The V gene's germline CDR1 is DFQATT and CDR2 SNEGSKA (reference sequence). The junction had 8 bases not matched to a gene; V was cut back by 5 bases and J by 4 bases. The CDR3 loop spans 15 amino acids. CDR3 bases: TGCAGTGCTTCTCAACTAGCGGGGGAGTCAGATACGCAGTATTTT. Protein: CSASQLAGESDTQYF.

The gene calls are TRBV4-2 and TRBJ1-3; D uncertain. Germline V gene lookup returns CDR1 LGHNA and CDR2 YNFKEQ. The V end lost 7 bases, the J end lost 1 base, and 17 bases lay between the germline ends. This CDR3 is built from 16 residues. Here the CDR3 reads CASKTVESESGNTIYF. CDR3 nucleotides: TGTGCCAGCAAGACGGTGGAGTCCGAGTCTGGAAACACCATATATTTT.

This clonotype was recorded many times. The chain couples TRBV14 to TRBJ2-3; 8 nucleotides agree with TRBD1. Germline V lookup: CDR1 SGHDN, CDR2 FVKESK. Losses at the gene ends were 4 bases for V and 4 bases for J; bases not matched to a gene: 7. The CDR3 is made up of 15 amino acids. CDR3: CASSPDRVHADTQYF. CDR3 bases: TGTGCCAGCAGCCCGGACAGGGTTCACGCAGATACGCAGTATTTT.

V and J are TRBV27 and TRBJ2-2; 8 positions match TRBD1. The J segment lost 6 bases and the V segment lost 3 bases, leaving 12 bases of the junction unmatched. The CDR3 is 17 amino acids. The germline V gene has CDR1 MNHEY and CDR2 SMNVEV (reference sequence). In DNA, the CDR3 is TGTGCCAGCAGTTTTTCTCCCGGACAGGGAAGGGCCGGGGAGCTGTTTTTT. It is translated as CASSFSPGQGRAGELFF.

The rearrangement joins TRBV29-1 to TRBJ1-4, with D possibly matching TRBD1 (5 bases). This CDR3 comprises 12 residues. The V gene's germline CDR1 is SQVTM and CDR2 ANQGSEA. V was cut by 3 bases and J by 6 bases, with 8 bases left in between. The CDR3 region is CSVEGPDEKLFF. CDR3 DNA sequence: TGCAGCGTTGAGGGGCCGGATGAAAAACTGTTTTTT.

This clonotype was counted a few times. This chain joins TRBV27 and TRBJ1-2, with unresolved D. CDR1 MNHEY and CDR2 SMNVEV come from the germline V gene (reference sequence). The CDR3 totals 13 residues. V lost 3 bases, J lost 8 bases, and 13 bases lay in between. In DNA, the CDR3 is TGTGCCAGCAGTTTTCGAGGGAAGGGAGGCTACACCTTC. Its translation: CASSFRGKGGYTF.

This clonotype was found a few times. The rearrangement links TRBV19 to TRBJ1-1, with a tentative D call TRBD1 (6 bases). Deletions cut 5 bases from V and 4 bases from J, with 14 bases between. The V gene's germline CDR1 is LNHDA and CDR2 SQIVND (reference sequence). The CDR3 runs 14 residues. The DNA of the CDR3 is TGTGCCAGTAGTGCACAACAGGGATTCACTGAAGCTTTCTTT. Translated, it gives CASSAQQGFTEAFF.

This clonotype was seen at least ten times. The chain carries TRBV5-4 and TRBJ2-4, with 8 bases aligning to TRBD1. CDR3 length: 15 residues. Trimming cost V 4 bases and J 3 bases; bases outside gene matches: 6. In germline, CDR1 is SGHNT, CDR2 YYREEE (reference sequence). CDR3: CASSRQGADKNIQYF. CDR3 in DNA: TGTGCCAGCAGCCGGCAGGGGGCCGACAAAAACATTCAGTACTTC. The whole variable domain, remainder taken from reference TRBV5-4 and TRBJ2-4, is ETGVTQSPTHLIKTRGQQVTLRCSSQSGHNTVSWYQQALGQGPQFIFQYYREEENGRGNFPPRFSGLQFPNYSSELNVNALELDDSALYLCASSRQGADKNIQYFGAGTRLSVL.

This clonotype was counted many times. CDR3 in DNA: TGTGCCAGCAGCCAAGACAGGCTCGGCTACACCTTC. This encodes CASSQDRLGYTF. The chain carries TRBV14 and TRBJ1-2; D unclear. CDR3 length: 12 residues. CDR1 and CDR2 (germline): SGHDN, FVKESK. With 0 bases removed from V and 8 bases from J, the gap between germline ends came to 7 bases.